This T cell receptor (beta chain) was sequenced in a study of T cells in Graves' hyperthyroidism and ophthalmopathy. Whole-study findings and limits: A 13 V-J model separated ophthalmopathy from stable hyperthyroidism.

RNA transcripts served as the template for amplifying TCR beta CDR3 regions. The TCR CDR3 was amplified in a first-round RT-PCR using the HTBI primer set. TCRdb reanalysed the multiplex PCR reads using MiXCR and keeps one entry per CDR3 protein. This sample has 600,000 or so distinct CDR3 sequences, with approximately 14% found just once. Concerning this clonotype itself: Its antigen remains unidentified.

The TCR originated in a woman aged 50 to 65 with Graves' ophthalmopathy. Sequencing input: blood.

The DNA for the CDR3 is TGCAGCGCTACCTGGACAGGGGGCGATGAAAAACTGTTTTTT. Protein: CSATWTGGDEKLFF. The genes are TRBV29-1 and TRBJ1-4; 11 nucleotides line up with TRBD1. The CDR3 totals 14 residues. Per the germline V gene, CDR1 is SQVTM and CDR2 is ANQGSEA. The junction had 7 bases not matched to a gene; V was cut back by 7 bases and J by 6 bases.